The 3 T cell receptor beta chains presented below share a single source sample, sequenced in a study of shared clonotypes between healthy human individuals. The method was immunoSEQ multiplex PCR; TCRdb's version includes in-frame clones alone and lacks a portion of them. The table has about 2 million clones, roughly 96% seen once. What was sequenced was naive CD4+ T cells sorted from blood. Noted subset: CD45RA+ positively selected. The origin of the receptors is a man younger than 35 in good health.

V is TRBV27 and J is TRBJ1-5, with unresolved D. Germline-derived CDR1 and CDR2 are MNHEY and SMNVEV (reference sequence). Trimming removed 2 bases at V and 1 base at J, with 3 bases between. The CDR3 is 13 amino acids. The CDR3 coding sequence is TGTGCCAGCAGTTTAAAAAGCAATCAGCCCCAGCATTTT. Translation: CASSLKSNQPQHF.

This chain joins TRBV5-1 and TRBJ2-7; 7 positions match TRBD1. Germline-derived CDR1 and CDR2 are SGHRS and YFSETQ. This CDR3 region has 13 residues. Losses at the gene ends were 0 bases for V and 7 bases for J; bases not matched to a gene: 4. In DNA form, the CDR3 reads TGCGCCAGCAGCTTGGGGCAGGGGGAGGAGCAGTACTTC. This translates into CASSLGQGEEQYF.

The J gene is TRBJ2-2, the V gene TRBV6-6, with TRBD1 as a possible D gene (6 bases). This CDR3 spans 15 amino acids. Germline values: CDR1 MNHNY, CDR2 SVGAGI (reference sequence). V lost 5 bases and J 2 bases, leaving 12 bases between the germline ends. CDR3 DNA: TGTGCCAGCAGTCCCGTGGGGGCAAACACCGGGGAGCTGTTTTTT. Encoded protein: CASSPVGANTGELFF.